A single sample gave rise to the 20 T cell receptor beta chains below, sequenced in a study of blood T cell repertoires in COVID-19 (dated by TCRdb to the early 2020s). The library was generated by the immunoSEQ multiplex PCR assay. TCRdb stores this immuneACCESS table with in-frame sequences only. Part of the clones is absent; in the studies checked, under half of the shortfall reflects unresolved V genes, and no reason is known for the rest. Across this sample there are around 430,000 clones, with around 88% seen only once. The ten largest clones take up roughly 12% of the sample. The sequenced material came from peripheral blood. The receptors come from a woman aged 45-59 years with COVID-19, enrolled during active disease.

This clone was detected once. The V gene is TRBV9, the J gene TRBJ1-6, with TRBD1 matching 7 bases. Germline trimming cut 2 bases from V and 7 bases from J; bases unmatched to any gene: 3. Germline V gene data show CDR1 as SGDLS and CDR2 as YYNGEE. CDR3 length: 14 amino acids. The CDR3 coding sequence is TGTGCCAGCAGCGTCTCAGGGGGAAATTCACCCCTCCACTTT. This sequence encodes CASSVSGGNSPLHF.

This clone was recorded once. The chain carries TRBV30 and TRBJ1-1; the match to TRBD1 covers 9 bases. This CDR3 region has 13 residues. Per the germline V gene, CDR1 is GTSNPN and CDR2 is SVGIG (reference sequence). V shed 6 bases, J shed 1 base, and the junction held 3 bases outside the gene matches. Here the CDR3 reads CACNRGRNTEAFF. Written as DNA, the CDR3 is TGTGCCTGTAACAGGGGGCGGAACACTGAAGCTTTCTTT. Full variable domain (remainder filled in from reference TRBV30 and TRBJ1-1): SQTIHQWPATLVQPVGSPLSLECTVEGTSNPNLYWYRQAAGRGLQLLFYSVGIGQISSEVPQNLSASRPQDRQFILSSKKLLLSDSGFYLCACNRGRNTEAFFGQGTRLTVV.

The chain links TRBV7-9 to TRBJ2-1; 7 bases line up with TRBD2. This CDR3 comprises 15 residues. Germline V lookup: CDR1 SEHNR, CDR2 FQNEAQ (reference sequence). J was trimmed by 2 bases and V by 8 bases; bases with no gene match: 9. The chain's CDR3 is CASYTGGEAYNEQFF. CDR3 DNA sequence: TGTGCCAGCTATACGGGGGGAGAAGCCTACAATGAGCAGTTCTTC.

This chain connects TRBV5-1 to TRBJ2-3; D unresolved. In germline, CDR1 is SGHRS, CDR2 YFSETQ. This CDR3 is built from 14 residues. Trimming stripped 1 base from V and 0 bases from J, with 6 bases between. The CDR3 region is CASSLSSSTDTQYF. The CDR3, as DNA: TGCGCCAGCAGCTTGTCGTCTAGCACAGATACGCAGTATTTT.

This clone has only one observation. The chain recombines TRBV11-2 with TRBJ2-1; no clear D gene. This CDR3 has 11 amino acids. From germline, CDR1 is SGHAT and CDR2 FQNNGV. V dropped 4 bases and J dropped 10 bases, with 8 bases sitting between them. The CDR3 bases are TGTGCCAGCAGCTCGCTCGAGGAGCAGTTCTTC. Its protein product is CASSSLEEQFF.

J is TRBJ1-2 and V is TRBV13; possibly TRBD1 for D (6 bases). Germline V gene lookup returns CDR1 PRHDT and CDR2 FYEKMQ (reference sequence). V lost 2 bases, J lost 4 bases, and 20 bases lay in between. The CDR3 sequence is 17 residues long. The CDR3 DNA reads TGTGCCAGCAGCTTACGGGACAAAGCCTTCTCTTCCTATGGCTACACCTTC. It encodes CASSLRDKAFSSYGYTF.

The chain carries TRBV19 and TRBJ2-3; TRBD2 agrees at 8 bases. Germline CDR1 reads LNHDA; CDR2 reads SQIVND (reference sequence). This CDR3 has 12 residues. V lost 6 bases, J lost 7 bases, and 3 bases stayed unmatched. The CDR3 coding sequence is TGTGCCAGTAGGGGCGGGGGGAATACGCAGTATTTT. This encodes CASRGGGNTQYF. The full variable domain, in which reference TRBV19 and TRBJ2-3 provide the parts outside the CDR3, is DGGITQSPKYLFRKEGQNVTLSCEQNLNHDAMYWYRQDPGQGLRLIYYSQIVNDFQKGDIAEGYSVSREKKESFPLTVTSAQKNPTAFYLCASRGGGNTQYFGPGTRLTVL.

The J gene is TRBJ1-1, the V gene TRBV23-1; no definite D call. TRBV23-1 is an ORF for which the function is uncertain. V was trimmed by 3 bases and J by 4 bases, leaving 6 bases between them. This CDR3 comprises 12 residues. CDR3 sequence reads: CASSQWPTEAFF. The CDR3, as DNA: TGCGCCAGCAGTCAGTGGCCCACTGAAGCTTTCTTT.

The J gene is TRBJ2-2, the V gene TRBV6-5, with D possibly being TRBD2 (7 bases). The germline V gene encodes CDR1 MNHEY and CDR2 SVGAGI. This CDR3 is built from 14 residues. Between the trimmed V and J ends, which lost 9 bases and 3 bases, there was a span of 14 bases. The CDR3, as DNA: TGTGCCAGTACCGGGGGGCTCGACACCGGGGAGCTGTTTTTT. This gives the protein CASTGGLDTGELFF.

The rearrangement uses TRBV6-5 and TRBJ1-2; unclear D gene. Trimming pared 6 bases from V and 3 bases from J, leaving 14 bases between. Germline V gene sequence: CDR1 MNHEY, CDR2 SVGAGI. This CDR3 is built from 14 residues. CDR3 in amino acids: CASSPPSSHYGYTF. DNA of the CDR3: TGTGCCAGCAGCCCACCTTCTAGCCACTATGGCTACACCTTC.

The chain combines TRBV4-1 with TRBJ1-4; D unclear. V lost 0 bases to trimming and J lost 8 bases, with 7 bases between them. Germline CDR1 reads MGHRA; CDR2 reads YSYEKL. The CDR3 is 13 amino acids. The CDR3 region is CASSQDFREKLFF. CDR3 nucleotides: TGCGCCAGCAGCCAAGATTTCAGGGAAAAACTGTTTTTT.

The chain links TRBV7-3 to TRBJ1-1; 10 bases align to TRBD1. The CDR3 is made up of 17 amino acids. The V gene's germline CDR1 is SGHTA and CDR2 FQGTGA. With 5 bases clipped from V and 7 bases from J, the junction kept 16 bases outside the gene matches. The CDR3 nucleotides read TGTGCCAGCAGCCCGGGGACAGGGGAATCTTGGGCTCTTGAAGCTTTCTTT. Amino acids: CASSPGTGESWALEAFF.

This clone occurred once. This chain links TRBV5-1 with TRBJ2-3; 7 bases fit TRBD1. Trimming removed 0 bases from V and 1 base from J; junction bases left unmatched: 2. Per germline, CDR1 SGHRS and CDR2 YFSETQ. CDR3 length: 15 residues. Here the CDR3 DNA reads TGCGCCAGCAGCTTGGAGGGGGCAGGCACAGATACGCAGTATTTT. As protein: CASSLEGAGTDTQYF.

This rearrangement joins TRBV9 to TRBJ2-3; D is uncertain. This CDR3 has 14 amino acids. V lost 3 bases, J lost 0 bases, and 8 bases lay in between. Germline V gene lookup returns CDR1 SGDLS and CDR2 YYNGEE. The chain's CDR3 is CASSDFSSTDTQYF. The CDR3 DNA reads TGTGCCAGCAGCGACTTCTCTAGCACAGATACGCAGTATTTT.

The gene calls are TRBV11-2 and TRBJ2-5, with 9 positions matching TRBD2. Unmatched junction bases numbered 2, after V lost 4 bases and J lost 2 bases. This CDR3 has 14 residues. Germline CDR1 SGHAT, CDR2 FQNNGV. This CDR3 is CASSSLAGQETQYF. CDR3 nucleotides: TGTGCCAGCAGCTCCCTAGCGGGGCAAGAGACCCAGTACTTC.

The rearrangement uses TRBV2 and TRBJ2-2, with TRBD1 as a possible D gene (6 bases). Trimming left V 8 bases short and J 6 bases short, with 13 bases between. Per the germline V gene, CDR1 is SNHLY and CDR2 is FYNNEI. The CDR3 is made up of 13 amino acids. The CDR3 nucleotides read TGTGCCAGCTCGACAGGCGCCCCCGGGGAGCTGTTTTTT. It codes for CASSTGAPGELFF.

V gene TRBV5-1 combines with J gene TRBJ1-1, with 7 bases identical to TRBD1. From germline, CDR1 is SGHRS and CDR2 YFSETQ. The CDR3 covers 14 residues. J gave up 7 bases and V 0 bases, and 6 bases lay outside the gene matches. The CDR3 protein is CASSLEVGTVEAFF. CDR3 coding DNA: TGCGCCAGCAGCTTGGAGGTCGGGACAGTTGAAGCTTTCTTT.

The rearrangement links TRBV5-5 to TRBJ1-4; TRBD1 might be the D (6 bases). This CDR3 region has 14 residues. The V end lost 5 bases, the J end lost 7 bases, and 15 bases lay between the germline ends. CDR1 is SGHKS, CDR2 YYEKEE, per germline (reference sequence). CDR3: CASSFAGEREKLFF. The CDR3 region has the DNA TGTGCCAGCAGTTTTGCAGGGGAGCGTGAAAAACTGTTTTTT.

The chain recombines TRBV7-2 with TRBJ1-6; TRBD1 matches 7 bases. The CDR3 runs 16 residues. The J segment lost 7 bases and the V segment lost 2 bases, leaving 8 bases of the junction unmatched. Germline V CDR1 and CDR2: SGHTA, FQGNSA. The CDR3 is CASSLIYRGFNSPLHF. CDR3 sequence (DNA): TGTGCCAGCAGCTTAATCTACAGGGGCTTCAATTCACCCCTCCACTTT.

The chain has TRBV5-4 and TRBJ2-2; D gene ambiguous. Germline V lookup: CDR1 SGHNT, CDR2 YYREEE (reference sequence). The CDR3 has 14 amino acids. Trimming shortened V by 5 bases and J by 3 bases, and 11 bases separated the two germline ends. The CDR3: CASSYDIYTGELFF. The CDR3 coding sequence is TGTGCCAGCAGTTACGACATATACACCGGGGAGCTGTTTTTT. The full variable domain, completed using reference TRBV5-4 and TRBJ2-2, is ETGVTQSPTHLIKTRGQQVTLRCSSQSGHNTVSWYQQALGQGPQFIFQYYREEENGRGNFPPRFSGLQFPNYSSELNVNALELDDSALYLCASSYDIYTGELFFGEGSRLTVL.